This TCR beta chain came from a study of shared clonotypes between healthy human individuals. Whole-study results and caveats: Non-shared clonotypes had lower generation probabilities than clonotypes shared by all four sorted-subset donors.

Into CD45RA+ naive and CD45RA-negative memory subsets, the CD4+ cells were split. The material for each subset, its genomic DNA, was split evenly across several immunoSEQ plates. TCRdb's table, derived via immunoSEQ multiplex PCR, lists solely in-frame clones and lacks some. The profile covers fewer than 2.5 million clones, with roughly 93% appearing a single time and approximately 0.35% taken by the ten largest. The V gene's germline CDR1 is LNHDA and CDR2 SQIVND (reference sequence). Trimming cost V 2 bases and J 4 bases, with 12 bases left between them. CDR3 length: 15 amino acids. Details on this clone: Its antigen is as yet unknown.

The sequence was collected from a man aged 18 to 35 in good health. Some clones in this sample may be carry-over from other donors' samples. The V and J genes are TRBV19 and TRBJ1-5, with a tentative D call TRBD1 (5 bases). Sequencing was done on a sample of naive CD4+ T cells from PBMCs. Regarding subset: CD45RA+ positively selected. DNA of the CDR3: TGTGCCAGTAGTATAACCCTGACAGTAAATCAGCCCCAGCATTTT. Translation: CASSITLTVNQPQHF.